This T cell receptor beta chain was captured in a study of beta chain features in type 1 diabetes. Per germline, CDR1 SGHRS and CDR2 YFSETQ. V was trimmed by 8 bases and J by 2 bases, leaving 13 bases between them. The CDR3 spans 13 residues. Only a few counts were recorded for this clone. Expressed TCRB transcripts were sequenced after all isolated RNA was converted to cDNA. Generated by immunoSEQ multiplex PCR, the TCRdb table keeps only in-frame clones and is missing some. The table lists nearly 350,000 clones, 7% to 9% of them singletons. The specimen was central memory CD4+ T cells from blood. This rearrangement joins TRBV5-1 to TRBJ1-1; no clear D gene. This sequence originates from a woman aged 18-29 years in good health. CDR3 sequence reads: CASSEEVNTEAFF. CDR3 sequence (DNA): TGCGCCAGTTCGGAGGAGGTCAACACTGAAGCTTTCTTT.